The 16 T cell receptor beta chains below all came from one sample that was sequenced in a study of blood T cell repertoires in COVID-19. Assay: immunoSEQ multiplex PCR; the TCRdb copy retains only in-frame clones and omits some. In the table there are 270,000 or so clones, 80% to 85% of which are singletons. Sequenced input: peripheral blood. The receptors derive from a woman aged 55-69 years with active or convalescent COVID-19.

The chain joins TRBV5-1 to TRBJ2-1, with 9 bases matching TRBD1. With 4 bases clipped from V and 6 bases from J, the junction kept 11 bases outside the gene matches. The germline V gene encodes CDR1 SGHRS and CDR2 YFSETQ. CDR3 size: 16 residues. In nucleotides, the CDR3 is TGCGCCAGCAGCGGGACAGGGAGGGGACAGGGCAATGAGCAGTTCTTC. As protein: CASSGTGRGQGNEQFF.

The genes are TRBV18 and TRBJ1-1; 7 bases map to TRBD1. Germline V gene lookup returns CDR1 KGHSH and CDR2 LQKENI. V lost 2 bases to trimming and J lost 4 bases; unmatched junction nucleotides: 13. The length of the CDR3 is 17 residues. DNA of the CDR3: TGTGCCAGCTCACCAAAAGGTTCTGCCAGGGGGATCACTGAAGCTTTCTTT. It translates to CASSPKGSARGITEAFF. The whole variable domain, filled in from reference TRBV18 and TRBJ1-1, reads NAGVMQNPRHLVRRRGQEARLRCSPMKGHSHVYWYRQLPEEGLKFMVYLQKENIIDESGMPKERFSAEFPKEGPSILRIQQVVRGDSAAYFCASSPKGSARGITEAFFGQGTRLTVV.

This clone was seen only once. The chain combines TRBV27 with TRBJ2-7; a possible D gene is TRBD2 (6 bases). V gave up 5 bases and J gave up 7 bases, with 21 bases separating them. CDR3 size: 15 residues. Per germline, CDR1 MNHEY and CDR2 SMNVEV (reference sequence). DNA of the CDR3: TGTGCCAGCAGTCCCATACCCGGGGGTGGTCTAGAGCAGTACTTC. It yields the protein CASSPIPGGGLEQYF.

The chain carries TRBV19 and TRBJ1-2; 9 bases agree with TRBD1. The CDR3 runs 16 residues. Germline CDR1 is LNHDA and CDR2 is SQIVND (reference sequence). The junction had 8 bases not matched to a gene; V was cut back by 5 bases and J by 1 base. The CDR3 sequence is CASSETGGFFNYGYTF. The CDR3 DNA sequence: TGTGCCAGTAGTGAGACAGGGGGTTTTTTTAACTATGGCTACACCTTC.

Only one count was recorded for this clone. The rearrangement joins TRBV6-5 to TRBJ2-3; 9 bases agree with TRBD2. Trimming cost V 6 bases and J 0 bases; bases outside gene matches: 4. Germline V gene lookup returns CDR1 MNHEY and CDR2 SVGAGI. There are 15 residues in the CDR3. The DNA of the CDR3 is TGTGCCAGCAGAGAGACTAGCGGTAGCACAGATACGCAGTATTTT. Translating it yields CASRETSGSTDTQYF.

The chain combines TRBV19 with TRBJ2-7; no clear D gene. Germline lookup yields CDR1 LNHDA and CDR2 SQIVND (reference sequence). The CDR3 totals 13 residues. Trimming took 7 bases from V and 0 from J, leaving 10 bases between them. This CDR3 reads CASKRQDSYEQYF. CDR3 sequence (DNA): TGTGCCAGTAAAAGGCAGGACTCCTACGAGCAGTACTTC. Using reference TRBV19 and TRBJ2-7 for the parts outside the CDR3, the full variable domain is DGGITQSPKYLFRKEGQNVTLSCEQNLNHDAMYWYRQDPGQGLRLIYYSQIVNDFQKGDIAEGYSVSREKKESFPLTVTSAQKNPTAFYLCASKRQDSYEQYFGPGTRLTVT.

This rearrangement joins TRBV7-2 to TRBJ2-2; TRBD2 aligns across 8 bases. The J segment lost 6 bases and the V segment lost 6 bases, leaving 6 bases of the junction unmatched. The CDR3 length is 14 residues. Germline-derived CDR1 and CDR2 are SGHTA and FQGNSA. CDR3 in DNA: TGTGCCAGCAGTTTTAGGCGGGGGGCCGGGGAGCTGTTTTTT. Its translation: CASSFRRGAGELFF. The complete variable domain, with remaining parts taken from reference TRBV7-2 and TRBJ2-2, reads GAGVSQSPSNKVTEKGKDVELRCDPISGHTALYWYRQSLGQGLEFLIYFQGNSAPDKSGLPSDRFSAERTGGSVSTLTIQRTQQEDSAVYLCASSFRRGAGELFFGEGSRLTVL.

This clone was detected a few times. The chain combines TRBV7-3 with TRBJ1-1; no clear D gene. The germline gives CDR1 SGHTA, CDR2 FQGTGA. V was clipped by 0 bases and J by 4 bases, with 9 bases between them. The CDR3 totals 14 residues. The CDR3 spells CASSLTSSGTEAFF. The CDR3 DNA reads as TGTGCCAGCAGCTTAACGAGTAGCGGCACTGAAGCTTTCTTT. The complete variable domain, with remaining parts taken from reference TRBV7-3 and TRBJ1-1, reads GAGVSQTPSNKVTEKGKYVELRCDPISGHTALYWYRQSLGQGPEFLIYFQGTGAADDSGLPNDRFFAVRPEGSVSTLKIQRTERGDSAVYLCASSLTSSGTEAFFGQGTRLTVV.

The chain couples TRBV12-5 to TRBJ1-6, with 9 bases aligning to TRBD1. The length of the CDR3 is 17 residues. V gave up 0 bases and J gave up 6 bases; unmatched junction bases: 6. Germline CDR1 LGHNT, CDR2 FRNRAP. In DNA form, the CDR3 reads TGTGCTAGTGGTTTGGTTTTGGGACAGGGCGTTAATTCACCCCTCCACTTT. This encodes CASGLVLGQGVNSPLHF.

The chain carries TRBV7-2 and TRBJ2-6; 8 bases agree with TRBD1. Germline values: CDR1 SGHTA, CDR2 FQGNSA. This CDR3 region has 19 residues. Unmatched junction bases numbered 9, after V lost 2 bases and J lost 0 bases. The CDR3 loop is CASSLNPGQVISGANVLTF. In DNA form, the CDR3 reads TGTGCCAGCAGCTTAAATCCGGGACAGGTGATCTCTGGGGCCAACGTCCTGACTTTC.

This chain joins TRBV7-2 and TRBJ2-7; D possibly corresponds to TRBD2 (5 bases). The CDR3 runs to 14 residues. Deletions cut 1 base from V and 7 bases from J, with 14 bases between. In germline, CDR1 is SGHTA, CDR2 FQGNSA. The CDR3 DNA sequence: TGTGCCAGCAGCTTAGTAGGCGCCCCGGGAGAGCAGTACTTC. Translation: CASSLVGAPGEQYF.

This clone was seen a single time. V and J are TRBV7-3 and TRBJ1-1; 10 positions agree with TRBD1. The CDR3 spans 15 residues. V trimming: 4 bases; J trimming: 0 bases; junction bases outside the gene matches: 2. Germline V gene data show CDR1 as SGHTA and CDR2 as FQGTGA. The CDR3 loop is CASSSGTGVNTEAFF. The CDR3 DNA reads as TGTGCCAGCAGCTCCGGGACAGGGGTGAACACTGAAGCTTTCTTT.

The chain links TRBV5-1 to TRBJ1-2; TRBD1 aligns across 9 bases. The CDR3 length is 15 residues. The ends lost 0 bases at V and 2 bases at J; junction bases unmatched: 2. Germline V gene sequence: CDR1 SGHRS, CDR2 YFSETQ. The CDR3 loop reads CASSLVGTGNYGYTF. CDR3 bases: TGCGCCAGCAGCTTGGTAGGGACAGGGAACTATGGCTACACCTTC.

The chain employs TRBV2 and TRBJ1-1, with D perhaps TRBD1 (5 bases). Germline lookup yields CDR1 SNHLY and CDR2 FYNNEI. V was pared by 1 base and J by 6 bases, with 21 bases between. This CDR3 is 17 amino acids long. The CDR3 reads CASSEVAGYPPGAEAFF. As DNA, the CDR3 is TGTGCCAGCAGTGAAGTGGCAGGGTACCCCCCGGGAGCTGAAGCTTTCTTT.

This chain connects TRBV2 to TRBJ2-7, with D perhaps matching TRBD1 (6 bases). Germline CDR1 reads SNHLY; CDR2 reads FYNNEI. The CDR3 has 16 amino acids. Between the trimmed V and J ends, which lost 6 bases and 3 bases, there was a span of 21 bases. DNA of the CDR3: TGTGCCAGCAGCGTCGGACAGCCACACGGATACTACGAGCAGTACTTC. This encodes CASSVGQPHGYYEQYF.

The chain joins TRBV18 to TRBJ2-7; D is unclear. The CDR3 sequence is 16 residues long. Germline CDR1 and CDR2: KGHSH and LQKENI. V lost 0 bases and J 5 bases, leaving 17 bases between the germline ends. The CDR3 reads CASSPPSSARRNEQYF. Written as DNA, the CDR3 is TGTGCCAGCTCACCACCTAGCTCGGCCCGGAGAAACGAGCAGTACTTC.